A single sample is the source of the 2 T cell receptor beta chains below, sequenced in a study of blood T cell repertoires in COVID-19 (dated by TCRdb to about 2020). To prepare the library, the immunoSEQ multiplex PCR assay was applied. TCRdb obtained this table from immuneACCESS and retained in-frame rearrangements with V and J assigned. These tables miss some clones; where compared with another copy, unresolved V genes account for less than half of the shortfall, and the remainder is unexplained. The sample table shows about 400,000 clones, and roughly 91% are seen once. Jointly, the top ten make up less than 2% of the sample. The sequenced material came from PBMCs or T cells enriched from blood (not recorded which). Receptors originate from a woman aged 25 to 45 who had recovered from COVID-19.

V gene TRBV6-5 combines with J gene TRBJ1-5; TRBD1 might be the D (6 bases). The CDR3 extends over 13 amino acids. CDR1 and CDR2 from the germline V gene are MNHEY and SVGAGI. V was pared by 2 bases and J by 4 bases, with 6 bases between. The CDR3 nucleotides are TGTGCCAGCAGTTACACAGGGAATCAGCCCCAGCATTTT. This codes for CASSYTGNQPQHF.

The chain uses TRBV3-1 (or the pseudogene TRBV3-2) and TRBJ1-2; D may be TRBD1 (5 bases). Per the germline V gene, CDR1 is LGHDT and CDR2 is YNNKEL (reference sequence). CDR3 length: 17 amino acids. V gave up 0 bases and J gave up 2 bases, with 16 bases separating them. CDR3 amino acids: CASSQEPQGGRNYGYTF. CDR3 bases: TGTGCCAGCAGCCAAGAACCCCAGGGAGGACGCAACTATGGCTACACCTTC.